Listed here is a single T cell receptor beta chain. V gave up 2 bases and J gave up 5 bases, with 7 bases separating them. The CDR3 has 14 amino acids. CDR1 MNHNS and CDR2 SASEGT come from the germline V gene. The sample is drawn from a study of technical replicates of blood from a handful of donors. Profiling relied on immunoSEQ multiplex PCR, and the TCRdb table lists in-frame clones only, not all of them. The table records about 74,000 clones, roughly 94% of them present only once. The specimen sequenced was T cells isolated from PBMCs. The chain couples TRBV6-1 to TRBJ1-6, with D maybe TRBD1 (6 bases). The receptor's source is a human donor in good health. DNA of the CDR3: TGTGCCAGCAGTGAATACAGGGATAATTCACCCCTCCACTTT. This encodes CASSEYRDNSPLHF.